This is a list of T cell receptor beta chains from one sample in a study of identical twins. TCRdb independently ran MiXCR on the 5' RACE reads; one entry per CDR3 protein. Among about 690,000 distinct CDR3 sequences listed, 6% to 6.5% were seen once. Sequencing was done on a sample of naive T cells sorted from blood. The receptors were gathered from a man in his late teens or twenties in good health. Both conserved end residues are part of each CDR3. A D gene is named only where the DNA matches it firmly. Clone size is not always given. Where it is, it says once, few, many or a class for expanded clones.

j_call	d_call	clone_size	v_call	cdr3_aa	cdr3_nt
TRBJ1-2	-	few	TRBV5-1	CASSLVVFSGYGYTF	TGCGCCAGCAGCTTGGTAGTCTTTTCTGGCTATGGCTACACCTTC
TRBJ2-6	-	few	TRBV12-3/TRBV12-4	CASSLKGRSSGANVLTF	TGTGCCAGCAGTTTAAAGGGACGGTCCTCTGGGGCCAACGTCCTGACTTTC
TRBJ1-1	-	few	TRBV6-1	CAIQGQGYTEAFF	TGTGCCATCCAAGGTCAGGGCTACACTGAAGCTTTCTTT
TRBJ1-1	-	many	TRBV20-1	CSALEGANTEAFF	TGCAGTGCTCTAGAAGGAGCGAACACTGAAGCTTTCTTT
TRBJ1-2	-	many	TRBV29-1	CSVGGFEGYTF	TGCAGCGTTGGAGGGTTCGAAGGCTACACCTTC
TRBJ2-7	-	many	TRBV29-1	CSVRTGWGREQYF	TGCAGCGTGAGAACAGGGTGGGGGCGCGAGCAGTACTTC
TRBJ2-1	TRBD1	-	TRBV7-2	CASSLETGGYNEQFF	TGTGCCAGCAGCTTAGAGACAGGGGGCTACAATGAGCAGTTCTTC
TRBJ2-1	-	once	TRBV5-5	CAGSLEGREQFF	TGTGCCGGCAGCTTGGAGGGCAGGGAGCAGTTCTTC
TRBJ2-5	TRBD1	many	TRBV15	CATSRSPTGVNQETQYF	TGTGCCACCAGCAGAAGCCCCACAGGGGTGAATCAAGAGACCCAGTACTTC
TRBJ2-5	-	-	TRBV7-2	CASSPSRGPGGTQYF	TGTGCCAGCAGCCCGTCGCGGGGTCCGGGCGGGACCCAGTACTTC
TRBJ1-5	-	many	TRBV18	CASSQDRLGNQPQHF	TGTGCCAGCTCACAAGACAGATTGGGCAATCAGCCCCAGCATTTT
TRBJ2-2	TRBD1	-	TRBV27	CASSPTRTGPNTNTGELFF	TGTGCCAGCAGTCCTACCCGGACAGGACCAAACACGAACACCGGGGAGCTGTTTTTT
TRBJ2-1	-	few	TRBV9	CASSVAGRLYNEQFF	TGTGCCAGCAGCGTAGCTGGCAGGCTCTACAATGAGCAGTTCTTC
TRBJ1-1	-	few	TRBV19	CASSMVDRSTEAFF	TGTGCCAGTAGTATGGTAGACAGGAGTACTGAAGCTTTCTTT
TRBJ2-5	TRBD2	-	TRBV3-1	CAGSHTLAGPQETQYF	TGTGCCGGCAGCCACACCCTAGCGGGACCCCAAGAGACCCAGTACTTC
TRBJ1-1	-	many	TRBV29-1	CSVAGRANTEAFF	TGCAGCGTCGCAGGACGGGCAAACACTGAAGCTTTCTTT
TRBJ2-3	TRBD2	many	TRBV5-1	CASSPGTSGVTQYF	TGCGCCAGCAGCCCCGGGACTAGCGGGGTTACGCAGTATTTT
TRBJ2-1	-	few	TRBV29-1	CSVPYNEQFF	TGCAGCGTACCCTACAATGAGCAGTTCTTC
TRBJ2-1	TRBD1	-	TRBV14	CASSQGYPTGQYNEQFF	TGTGCCAGCAGCCAAGGCTATCCGACAGGGCAGTACAATGAGCAGTTCTTC
TRBJ2-5	-	many	TRBV12-3/TRBV12-4	CASRAAGWETQYF	TGTGCCAGCAGAGCTGCGGGGTGGGAGACCCAGTACTTC